Each of the 12 T cell receptor beta chains below was sequenced from the same sample in a study of response to subunit inactivated influenza vaccine. MiXCR, applied by TCRdb to the RT-PCR reads, yields one record per CDR3 protein. The table includes approximately 530,000 distinct CDR3 sequences, more than 7% detected once. The material was PBMCs from blood, obtained less than 30 months after vaccination. The receptors here all came from a man aged 50 to 75 who received an inactivated influenza vaccine.

This clonotype came up a few times. The V gene is TRBV7-9, the J gene TRBJ2-1; D is uncertain. The CDR3 sequence is 15 residues long. Germline V gene data show CDR1 as SEHNR and CDR2 as FQNEAQ (reference sequence). V gave up 2 bases and J gave up 5 bases, with 13 bases separating them. CDR3 sequence reads: CASSLLGGVHNEQFF. The CDR3 region has the DNA TGTGCCAGCAGCTTACTAGGTGGCGTCCACAATGAGCAGTTCTTC.

V is TRBV3-1 and J is TRBJ2-7; no definite D call. The length of the CDR3 is 16 residues. Germline V gene lookup returns CDR1 LGHDT and CDR2 YNNKEL (reference sequence). The V end was cut by 1 base, the J end by 3 bases, with 16 bases between. CDR3 bases: TGTGCCAGCAGCCAAGTTGATAGCCCAACTTTCTACGAGCAGTACTTC. Residues: CASSQVDSPTFYEQYF.

The chain combines TRBV29-1 with TRBJ2-3; D unresolved. V lost 3 bases and J 2 bases, leaving 9 bases between the germline ends. Germline lookup yields CDR1 SQVTM and CDR2 ANQGSEA. The CDR3 extends over 13 amino acids. The CDR3 spells CSVDNSNTDTQYF. CDR3 nucleotides: TGCAGCGTTGATAACAGCAACACAGATACGCAGTATTTT.

The V and J genes are TRBV27 and TRBJ2-1; TRBD2 matches at 7 bases. The CDR3 extends over 16 amino acids. Looked up from germline, CDR1 is MNHEY and CDR2 is SMNVEV (reference sequence). The trim removed 10 bases at V and 5 bases at J, leaving 17 bases unmatched. The CDR3, as DNA: TGTGCCACCCATAGCGGGCAGGCCATCCTACACAATGAGCAGTTCTTC. Its protein is CATHSGQAILHNEQFF.

The J gene is TRBJ2-1, the V gene TRBV6-2 or TRBV6-3, with TRBD2 identical over 12 bases. Germline V lookup: CDR1 MNHEY, CDR2 SVGEGT. Unmatched junction bases numbered 3, after V lost 5 bases and J lost 4 bases. The CDR3 covers 15 residues. The CDR3 sequence: CASSRLAGEYNEQFF. CDR3 DNA: TGTGCCAGCAGTAGACTAGCGGGGGAGTACAATGAGCAGTTCTTC.

V and J are TRBV18 and TRBJ2-4; TRBD2 agrees at 13 bases. The CDR3 length is 15 residues. Germline CDR1 reads KGHSH; CDR2 reads LQKENI. J was trimmed by 8 bases and V by 6 bases; bases with no gene match: 7. The CDR3 coding sequence is TGTGCCAGCTCCCCCTGGACTAGCGGGAGCGACATTCAGTACTTC. It codes for CASSPWTSGSDIQYF.

This clonotype was counted at least ten times. The CDR3 region has the DNA TGTGCCAGCAGACGACTGGGGCAAGAGACCCAGTACTTC. Protein sequence: CASRRLGQETQYF. This chain uses TRBV2 with TRBJ2-5; D uncertain. Germline values: CDR1 SNHLY, CDR2 FYNNEI. Deletions cut 6 bases from V and 2 bases from J, with 10 bases between. This CDR3 contains 13 residues.

The chain employs TRBV7-2 and TRBJ2-1, with D perhaps matching TRBD1 (6 bases). The germline V and J ends were trimmed by 3 bases and 9 bases, with 15 bases remaining between them. The germline gives CDR1 SGHTA, CDR2 FQGNSA. This CDR3 contains 14 residues. The CDR3 nucleotides read TGTGCCAGCAGCTTGGGGGTAGACAGGCTTGAGCAGTTCTTC. It codes for CASSLGVDRLEQFF.

This clonotype was counted between two and nine times. V and J are TRBV2 and TRBJ2-2, with D hard to call. Trimming shortened V by 0 bases and J by 2 bases, and 4 bases separated the two germline ends. Germline loops: CDR1 SNHLY, CDR2 FYNNEI. There are 14 residues in the CDR3. The CDR3 region is CASSEAANTGELFF. The CDR3 DNA is TGTGCCAGCAGTGAAGCGGCTAACACCGGGGAGCTGTTTTTT.

This chain uses TRBV20-1 with TRBJ2-6; D possibly corresponds to TRBD1 (5 bases). CDR1 and CDR2 from the germline V gene are DFQATT and SNEGSKA (reference sequence). The V end lost 3 bases, the J end lost 5 bases, and 20 bases lay between the germline ends. This CDR3 has 17 amino acids. The CDR3 region has the DNA TGCAGTGCTAGGCAACCAGGGCCCCCTCCGCGGGCCAACGTCCTGACTTTC. Encoded protein: CSARQPGPPPRANVLTF.

This chain's CDR3 is CASSLRLRYEQYF. DNA of the CDR3: TGTGCCAGCAGTTTACGCCTCCGCTACGAGCAGTACTTC. The chain recombines TRBV27 with TRBJ2-7; D gene uncertain. This CDR3 region has 13 residues. CDR1 and CDR2 (germline): MNHEY, SMNVEV (reference sequence). V shed 2 bases and J shed 3 bases, with 8 bases lying between them.

The chain links TRBV5-1 to TRBJ2-1, with D perhaps given as TRBD1 or TRBD2 (5 bases each). Germline V gives CDR1 SGHRS, CDR2 YFSETQ. Trimming left V 0 bases short and J 4 bases short, with 14 bases between. CDR3 length equals 16 residues. This CDR3 reads CASSLDPHGTYNEQFF. DNA of the CDR3: TGCGCCAGCAGCTTGGATCCCCACGGGACGTACAATGAGCAGTTCTTC.